This entry lists 3 T cell receptor beta chains sequenced from one sample in a study of blood T cell repertoires in COVID-19. The table came from immunoSEQ multiplex PCR; TCRdb's copy has only in-frame clones and leaves some out. The data show about 46,000 clones, approximately 85% seen once. The sample taken for sequencing was peripheral blood. These receptors were collected from a woman at least 80 years old with COVID-19, enrolled during active disease.

The chain recombines TRBV18 with TRBJ2-4; D is perhaps TRBD1 (6 bases). The CDR3 covers 17 residues. Germline CDR1 and CDR2: KGHSH and LQKENI. With 3 bases removed from V and 0 bases from J, the gap between germline ends came to 15 bases. The CDR3 is CASSPSGTSIAKNIQYF. Written as DNA, the CDR3 is TGTGCCAGCTCACCCAGTGGGACAAGCATAGCCAAAAACATTCAGTACTTC.

The V and J genes are TRBV24-1 and TRBJ1-2; D gene uncertain. The CDR3 spans 13 residues. Germline V CDR1 and CDR2: KGHDR, SFDVKD. Trimming took off 4 bases at V and 4 bases at J, with 9 bases between the two ends. CDR3 loop: CATSEGFGYGYTF. The CDR3 DNA follows: TGTGCCACCAGTGAGGGCTTCGGCTATGGCTACACCTTC.

V is TRBV4-1 and J is TRBJ1-5; D gene uncertain. CDR1 and CDR2 (germline): MGHRA, YSYEKL. The V gene lost 1 base and the J gene lost 1 base, with 5 bases spanning the gap. The length of the CDR3 is 14 residues. CDR3 nucleotide sequence: TGCGCCAGCAGCCAAGGGGCGAGCAATCAGCCCCAGCATTTT. Protein sequence: CASSQGASNQPQHF.